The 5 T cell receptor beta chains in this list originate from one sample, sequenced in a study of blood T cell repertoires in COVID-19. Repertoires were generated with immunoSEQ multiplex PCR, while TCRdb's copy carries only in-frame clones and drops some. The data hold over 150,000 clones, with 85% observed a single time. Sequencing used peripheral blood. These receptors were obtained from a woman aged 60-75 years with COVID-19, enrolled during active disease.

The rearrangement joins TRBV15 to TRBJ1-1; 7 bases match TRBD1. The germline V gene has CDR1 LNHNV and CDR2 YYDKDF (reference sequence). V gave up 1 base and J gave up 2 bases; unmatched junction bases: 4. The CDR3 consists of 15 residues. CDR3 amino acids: CATSRGGTANTEAFF. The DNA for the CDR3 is TGTGCCACCAGCAGAGGCGGGACAGCAAACACTGAAGCTTTCTTT.

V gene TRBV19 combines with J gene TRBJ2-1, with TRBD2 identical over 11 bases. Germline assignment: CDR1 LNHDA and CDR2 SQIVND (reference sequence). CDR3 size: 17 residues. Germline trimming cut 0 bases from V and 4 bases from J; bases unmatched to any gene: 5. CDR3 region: CASSIDSTSGVYNEQFF. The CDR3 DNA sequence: TGTGCCAGTAGTATAGACTCGACTAGCGGGGTGTACAATGAGCAGTTCTTC.

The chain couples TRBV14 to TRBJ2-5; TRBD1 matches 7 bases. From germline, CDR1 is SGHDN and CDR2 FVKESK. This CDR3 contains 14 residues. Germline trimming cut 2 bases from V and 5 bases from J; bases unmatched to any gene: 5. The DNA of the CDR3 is TGTGCCAGCAGCCAACTGACAGGGTTGGAGACCCAGTACTTC. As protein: CASSQLTGLETQYF.

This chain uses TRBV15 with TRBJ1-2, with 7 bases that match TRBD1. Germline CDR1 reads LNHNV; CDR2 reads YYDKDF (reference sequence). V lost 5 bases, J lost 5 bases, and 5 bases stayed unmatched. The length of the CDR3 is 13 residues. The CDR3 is CATSAGQTYGYTF. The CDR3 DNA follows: TGTGCCACCAGCGCGGGACAGACATATGGCTACACCTTC.

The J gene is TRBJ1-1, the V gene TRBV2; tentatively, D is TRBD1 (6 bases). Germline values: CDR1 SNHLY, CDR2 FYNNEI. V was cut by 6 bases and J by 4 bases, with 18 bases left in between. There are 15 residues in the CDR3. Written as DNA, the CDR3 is TGTGCCAGCAGGGAGTGGGACACCGGAACCACTGAAGCTTTCTTT. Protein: CASREWDTGTTEAFF.